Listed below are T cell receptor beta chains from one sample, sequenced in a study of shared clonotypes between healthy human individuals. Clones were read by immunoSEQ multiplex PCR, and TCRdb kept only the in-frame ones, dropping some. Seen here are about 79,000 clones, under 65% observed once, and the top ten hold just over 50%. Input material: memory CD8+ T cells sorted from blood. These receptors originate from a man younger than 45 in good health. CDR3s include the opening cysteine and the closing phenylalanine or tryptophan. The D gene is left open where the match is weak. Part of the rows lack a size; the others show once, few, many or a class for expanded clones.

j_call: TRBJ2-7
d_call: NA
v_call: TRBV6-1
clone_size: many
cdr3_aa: CASSEGDGSYEQYF
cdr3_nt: TGTGCCAGCAGTGAAGGAGACGGCTCCTACGAGCAGTACTTC

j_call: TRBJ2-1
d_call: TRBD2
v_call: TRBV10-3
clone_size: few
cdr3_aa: CAIDTSGVGNEQFF
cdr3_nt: TGTGCCATCGACACTAGCGGAGTCGGGAATGAGCAGTTCTTC

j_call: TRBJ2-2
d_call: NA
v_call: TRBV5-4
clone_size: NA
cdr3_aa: CASSLAAQNTGELFF
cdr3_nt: TGTGCCAGCAGCTTGGCCGCGCAAAACACCGGGGAGCTGTTTTTT

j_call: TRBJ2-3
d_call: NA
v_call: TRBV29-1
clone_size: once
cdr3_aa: CSVDRLLRTDTQYF
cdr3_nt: TGCAGCGTTGACCGACTACTTCGCACAGATACGCAGTATTTT

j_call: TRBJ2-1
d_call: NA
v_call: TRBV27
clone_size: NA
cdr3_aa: CASSLTGGASYNEQFF
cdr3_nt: TGTGCCAGCAGTTTAACAGGAGGGGCCTCCTACAATGAGCAGTTCTTC

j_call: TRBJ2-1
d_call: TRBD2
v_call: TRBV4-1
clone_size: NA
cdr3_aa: CASSQANMGLAYNEQFF
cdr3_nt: TGCGCCAGCAGCCAAGCAAATATGGGACTAGCCTACAATGAGCAGTTCTTC

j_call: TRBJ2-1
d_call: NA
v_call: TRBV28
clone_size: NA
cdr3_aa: CASSLFPNEQFF
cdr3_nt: TGTGCCAGCAGTTTATTCCCAAATGAGCAGTTCTTC

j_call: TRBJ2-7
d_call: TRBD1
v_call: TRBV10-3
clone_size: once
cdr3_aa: CAISEPGQGLAEQYF
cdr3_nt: TGTGCCATCAGTGAGCCAGGACAGGGGTTGGCCGAGCAGTACTTC

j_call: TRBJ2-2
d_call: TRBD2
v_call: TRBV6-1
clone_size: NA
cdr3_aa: CASIGGRGTGELFF
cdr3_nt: TGTGCCAGCATCGGCGGGAGGGGCACCGGGGAGCTGTTTTTT

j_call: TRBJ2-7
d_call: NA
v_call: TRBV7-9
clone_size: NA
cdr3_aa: CASATLVWEQYF
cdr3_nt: TGTGCCAGCGCTACCCTGGTATGGGAGCAGTACTTC

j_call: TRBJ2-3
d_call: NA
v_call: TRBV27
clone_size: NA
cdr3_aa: CASSTLRDASTDTQYF
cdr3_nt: TGTGCCAGCAGTACCCTCCGGGATGCTAGCACAGATACGCAGTATTTT

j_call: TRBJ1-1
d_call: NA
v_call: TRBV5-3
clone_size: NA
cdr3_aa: CARSLRSDVDTEAFF
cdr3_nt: TGTGCCAGAAGCTTGAGGTCCGATGTGGACACTGAAGCTTTCTTT

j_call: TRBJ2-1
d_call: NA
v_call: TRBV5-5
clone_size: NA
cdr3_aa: CASSSGPHNEQFF
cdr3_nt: TGTGCCAGCAGCTCAGGACCACACAATGAGCAGTTCTTC

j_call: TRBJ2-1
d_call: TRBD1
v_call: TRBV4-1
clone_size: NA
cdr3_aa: CASSQVHLAGGHYNEQFF
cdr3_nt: TGCGCCAGCAGCCAAGTTCATCTCGCAGGGGGCCACTACAATGAGCAGTTCTTC

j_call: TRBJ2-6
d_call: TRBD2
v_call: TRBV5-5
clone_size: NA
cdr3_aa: CASSLAGLAHSGANVLTF
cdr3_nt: TGTGCCAGCAGCTTGGCCGGACTAGCGCACTCTGGGGCCAACGTCCTGACTTTC

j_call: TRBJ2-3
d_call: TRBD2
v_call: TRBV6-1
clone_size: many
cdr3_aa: CASSSGLAVTDTQYF
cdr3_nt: TGTGCCAGCAGTTCGGGCCTAGCGGTTACAGATACGCAGTATTTT

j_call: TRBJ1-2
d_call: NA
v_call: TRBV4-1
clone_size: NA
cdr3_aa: CASSQEGGISYGYTF
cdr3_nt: TGCGCCAGCAGCCAAGAGGGGGGGATTAGCTATGGCTACACCTTC

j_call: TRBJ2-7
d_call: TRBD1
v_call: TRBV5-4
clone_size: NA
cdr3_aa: CASSHKGQGAPYEQYF
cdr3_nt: TGTGCCAGCAGCCACAAAGGACAGGGAGCCCCCTACGAGCAGTACTTC

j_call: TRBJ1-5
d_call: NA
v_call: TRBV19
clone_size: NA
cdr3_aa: CASSIVGQPQHF
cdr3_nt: TGTGCCAGTAGTATTGTCGGTCAGCCCCAGCATTTT

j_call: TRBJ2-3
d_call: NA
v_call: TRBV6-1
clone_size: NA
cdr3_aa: CASSGLEGTQYF
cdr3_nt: TGTGCCAGCAGTGGGTTGGAGGGTACGCAGTATTTT

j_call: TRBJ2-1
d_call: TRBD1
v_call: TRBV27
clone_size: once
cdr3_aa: CASSKFRDSNEQFF
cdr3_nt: TGTGCCAGCAGTAAATTCCGGGACAGCAATGAGCAGTTCTTC

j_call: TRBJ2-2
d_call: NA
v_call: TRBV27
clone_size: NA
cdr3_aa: CASSGSWIRNTGELFF
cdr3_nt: TGTGCCAGCAGTGGGAGTTGGATAAGAAACACCGGGGAGCTGTTTTTT

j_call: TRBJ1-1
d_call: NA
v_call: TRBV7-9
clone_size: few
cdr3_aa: CASSHILGNTEAFF
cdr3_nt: TGTGCCAGCAGCCACATCCTGGGTAACACTGAAGCTTTCTTT

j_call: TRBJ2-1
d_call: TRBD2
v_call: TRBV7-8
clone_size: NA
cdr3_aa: CASSLGVTSLHEQFF
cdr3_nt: TGTGCCAGCAGCTTAGGCGTGACTAGCTTACATGAGCAGTTCTTC

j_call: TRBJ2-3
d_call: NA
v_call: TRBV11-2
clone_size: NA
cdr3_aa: CASTSFGSTDTQYF
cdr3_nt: TGTGCCAGCACCTCCTTCGGCAGCACAGATACGCAGTATTTT

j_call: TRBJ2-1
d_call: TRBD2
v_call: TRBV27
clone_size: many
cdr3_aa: CASSLLAGEDEQFF
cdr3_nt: TGTGCCAGCAGTTTACTAGCGGGAGAAGATGAGCAGTTCTTC

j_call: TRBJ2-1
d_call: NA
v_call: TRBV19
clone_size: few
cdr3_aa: CASSIAGGSSYNEQFF
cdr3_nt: TGTGCCAGTAGTATAGCGGGTGGGAGCTCCTACAATGAGCAGTTCTTC

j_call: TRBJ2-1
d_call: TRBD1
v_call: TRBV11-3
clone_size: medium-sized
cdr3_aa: CASSKRTGGPGDNEQFF
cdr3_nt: TGTGCCAGCAGCAAGCGGACAGGGGGCCCGGGGGACAATGAGCAGTTCTTC

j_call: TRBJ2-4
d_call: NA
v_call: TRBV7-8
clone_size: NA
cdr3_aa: CASSLAPQTKNIQYF
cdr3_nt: TGTGCCAGCAGCTTAGCCCCCCAAACCAAAAACATTCAGTACTTC